This TCR beta chain derives from a study of blood T cell repertoires in COVID-19. Per the original methods: Amplification of reference gene primers was used by the study to estimate nucleated cell counts. Libraries were prepared by immunoSEQ multiplex PCR; TCRdb keeps only in-frame clonotypes and omits some of them. V and J calls and clone size are copied from that table; D and trimming were computed from the DNA. The sample consists of approximately 300,000 clones, more than 75% of them appearing once. Per the germline V gene, CDR1 is SGHNT and CDR2 is YYREEE (reference sequence). This CDR3 contains 15 residues. The V and J ends lost 6 bases and 0 bases respectively, with 13 bases between them. All enrollees were roughly 18 to 90 years old and from approximately 24 US areas.

The TCR originated in a woman younger than 35 who had recovered from COVID-19. The sequenced sample was PBMCs or T cells enriched from blood (not recorded which). The chain employs TRBV5-4 and TRBJ2-1; a weak D match, TRBD2 (5 bases). The CDR3: CASTISADSYNEQFF. DNA of the CDR3: TGTGCCAGCACCATCTCAGCGGACTCCTACAATGAGCAGTTCTTC.